One sample yielded the 15 T cell receptor beta chains listed below, sequenced in a study of blood T cells in healthy people across ages. Combining a sample-barcoded 5' primer with a J-beta primer mix, a second PCR ran for roughly 7 to 11 cycles. TCRdb called the 5' RACE reads again in MiXCR, with one record for every CDR3 protein. This sample has about 1 million distinct CDR3 sequences, with approximately 26% found just once. These records were also assigned to another study, of T cells of mothers and their children.

The sample was blood. Receptors were obtained from a girl aged 2-10 years in good health.

This clonotype has just a few counts. This chain links TRBV7-2 with TRBJ1-5; 7 bases agree with TRBD1. Germline V CDR1 and CDR2: SGHTA, FQGNSA. After removal of 5 bases from V and 5 bases from J, the junction contained 9 bases not matched to a gene. CDR3 length: 15 residues. This CDR3 is CASSLRGGGDQPQHF. The DNA of the CDR3 is TGTGCCAGCAGCCTCCGGGGAGGGGGCGATCAGCCCCAGCATTTT.

The V gene is TRBV4-1, the J gene TRBJ2-3; TRBD2 aligns across 11 bases. This CDR3 is built from 18 residues. Germline V CDR1 and CDR2: MGHRA, YSYEKL. Trimming took 7 bases from V and 2 from J; bases not matched to a gene: 14. The CDR3 region has the DNA TGCGCCAGCACCTGGTCCCATAGCGGGAGGGCCGTCACAGATACGCAGTATTTT. Translation: CASTWSHSGRAVTDTQYF.

This clonotype was picked up one time. V is TRBV29-1 and J is TRBJ2-7, with D possibly called TRBD1 or TRBD2 (6 bases each). This CDR3 has 13 amino acids. Germline CDR1 SQVTM, CDR2 ANQGSEA. V was clipped by 4 bases and J by 0 bases, with 10 bases between them. This CDR3 reads CSVGAGHSYEQYF. Written as DNA, the CDR3 is TGCAGCGTTGGGGCGGGACACTCCTACGAGCAGTACTTC.

The chain is built from TRBV6-5 and TRBJ2-1, with TRBD1 as a possible D gene (5 bases). This CDR3 is built from 13 residues. The germline V gene encodes CDR1 MNHEY and CDR2 SVGAGI. V lost 8 bases and J lost 6, with 14 bases in between. The CDR3 loop reads CASSPAGFNEQFF. In DNA form, the CDR3 reads TGTGCCAGCTCCCCGGCAGGGTTCAATGAGCAGTTCTTC.

This clonotype was seen only a few times. V is TRBV3-1 and J is TRBJ2-5, with TRBD2 identical over 11 bases. The J call may be wrong; the DNA end is better matched by TRBJ2-7. The CDR3 covers 15 residues. CDR1 LGHDT and CDR2 YNNKEL come from the germline V gene (reference sequence). The CDR3 protein is CASSQGLAASYEQYF. The CDR3 nucleotides read TGTGCCAGCAGCCAGGGACTAGCGGCCTCCTACGAGCAGTACTTC.

This clonotype was seen a handful of times. CDR3 protein: CASSHQTGVGETQYF. CDR3 in DNA: TGTGCCAGCAGCCACCAGACAGGGGTAGGAGAGACCCAGTACTTC. The chain joins TRBV3-1 to TRBJ2-5; 8 nucleotides line up with TRBD1. The CDR3 has 15 residues. V was pared by 3 bases and J by 4 bases, with 7 bases of the junction left unmatched. Per the germline V gene, CDR1 is LGHDT and CDR2 is YNNKEL (reference sequence).

The chain employs TRBV29-1 and TRBJ2-7; D tentatively fits TRBD1 or TRBD2 (5 bases each). The ends were cut back, 6 bases at V and 6 bases at J, with 12 bases in the middle. The CDR3 runs 11 residues. Germline CDR1 and CDR2: SQVTM and ANQGSEA. The DNA of the CDR3 is TGCAGCGTCGTGGAGGACATCGAGCAGTACTTC. It codes for CSVVEDIEQYF.

The chain uses TRBV10-2 and TRBJ1-1, with D possibly being TRBD1 (5 bases). V gave up 2 bases and J gave up 0 bases, with 10 bases separating them. The V gene's germline CDR1 is WSHSY and CDR2 SAAADI. This CDR3 is built from 15 residues. The CDR3, as DNA: TGCGCCAGCAGTGAGGCCCGGGGGATGAACACTGAAGCTTTCTTT. Translated: CASSEARGMNTEAFF.

V usage is TRBV20-1 and J usage is TRBJ2-5; possible D gene TRBD2, 5 bases. The assigned J gene may be wrong: the sequence end matches TRBJ2-1 better. This CDR3 region has 13 residues. From germline, CDR1 is DFQATT and CDR2 SNEGSKA (reference sequence). The CDR3 loop is CSARPGKFNEQFF. The CDR3 DNA sequence: TGCAGTGCTAGACCGGGGAAGTTCAATGAGCAGTTCTTC.

The genes are TRBV5-1 and TRBJ2-1, with D possibly TRBD1 on 5 matching bases. Germline CDR1 SGHRS, CDR2 YFSETQ. V lost 3 bases and J lost 5, with 9 bases in between. This CDR3 has 13 residues. The DNA of the CDR3 is TGCGCCAGCAGCTGGGGCACTAACAATGAGCAGTTCTTC. Translated: CASSWGTNNEQFF.

This chain uses TRBV20-1 with TRBJ2-4; the match to TRBD2 covers 13 bases. Unmatched junction bases numbered 12, after V lost 3 bases and J lost 1 base. CDR1 and CDR2 (germline): DFQATT, SNEGSKA (reference sequence). This CDR3 comprises 19 residues. CDR3 residues: CSASPGLAGTRTAKNIQYF. Here the CDR3 DNA reads TGCAGTGCTAGCCCGGGACTAGCGGGAACACGCACGGCCAAAAACATTCAGTACTTC.

This clonotype was seen more than once but under ten times. The rearrangement joins TRBV18 to TRBJ2-3, with a tentative D call TRBD1 (6 bases). The germline CDR1 and CDR2 sequences are KGHSH and LQKENI. The CDR3 has 16 amino acids. V lost 5 bases and J lost 1, with 16 bases in between. As DNA, the CDR3 is TGTGCCAGCTCAGCCCGACAGGAAAGGGGCACAGATACGCAGTATTTT. Amino acid sequence: CASSARQERGTDTQYF.

The chain employs TRBV6-1 and TRBJ2-6, with D unresolved. This CDR3 has 16 amino acids. Trimming removed 6 bases from V and 2 bases from J, with 14 bases in between. CDR1 MNHNS and CDR2 SASEGT come from the germline V gene. The CDR3 region is CASSPSSRTGANVLTF. CDR3 DNA sequence: TGTGCCAGCAGCCCCTCATCCCGGACTGGGGCCAACGTCCTGACTTTC.

This clonotype turned up a few times. J is TRBJ1-1 and V is TRBV5-5; 8 positions match TRBD1. Looked up from germline, CDR1 is SGHKS and CDR2 is YYEKEE (reference sequence). This CDR3 contains 16 residues. V shed 4 bases and J 3 bases; nucleotides not matched to a gene: 11. DNA for the CDR3: TGTGCCAGCAGCCTGGCCCAGGGGGCAGGGTACACTGAAGCTTTCTTT. Encoded protein: CASSLAQGAGYTEAFF.

The CDR3: CASSSPLTEAFF. In nucleotides, the CDR3 is TGCGCCAGCAGCTCACCTCTAACTGAAGCTTTCTTT. The chain recombines TRBV5-1 with TRBJ1-1; D gene ambiguous. The CDR3 runs 12 residues. V gave up 3 bases and J gave up 5 bases, with 8 bases separating them. Germline assignment: CDR1 SGHRS and CDR2 YFSETQ.